The 13 T cell receptor beta chains given below trace back to one sample, sequenced in a study of control samples from healthy donors and cancer patients. The table came from immunoSEQ multiplex PCR; TCRdb's copy has only in-frame clones and leaves some out. Of approximately 100,000 clones detected, about nine tenths appear once; the ten largest clones hold approximately 3%. The sample consisted of blood. The receptor set was obtained from a human donor in good health. The donor label of this sample is uncertain.

The chain carries TRBV10-3 and TRBJ1-2, with 9 bases lining up with TRBD1. V dropped 0 bases and J dropped 4; count of bases not matched to a gene: 3. CDR1 is ENHRY, CDR2 SYGVKD, per germline. The CDR3 has 15 amino acids. The CDR3 DNA sequence: TGTGCCATCAGTGAGTCGGGACAGGGCCTCTATGGCTACACCTTC. Its translation is CAISESGQGLYGYTF.

This chain's CDR3 is CASSPRQTDEKLFF. CDR3 nucleotide sequence: TGTGCCAGCAGTCCCAGACAGACTGATGAAAAACTGTTTTTT. The chain links TRBV6-5 to TRBJ1-4, with TRBD1 as a possible D gene (5 bases). The CDR3 spans 14 residues. Trimming cost V 5 bases and J 6 bases, with 13 bases left between them. Germline V lookup: CDR1 MNHEY, CDR2 SVGAGI.

This clone was counted a few times. The chain recombines TRBV25-1 with TRBJ1-2; D is unclear. The CDR3 has 14 residues. Deletions cut 3 bases from V and 0 bases from J, with 8 bases between. Germline assignment: CDR1 MGHDK and CDR2 SYGVNS. CDR3 DNA sequence: TGTGCCAGCAGTGAGGTCAGAACTAACTATGGCTACACCTTC. Translating gives CASSEVRTNYGYTF.

V usage is TRBV7-2 and J usage is TRBJ1-1; no reliable D call. The CDR3 totals 15 residues. With 2 bases removed from V and 3 bases from J, the gap between germline ends came to 13 bases. Germline-derived CDR1 and CDR2 are SGHTA and FQGNSA. CDR3 sequence reads: CASSLTQAKDTEAFF. DNA of the CDR3: TGTGCCAGCAGCTTAACCCAGGCTAAGGACACTGAAGCTTTCTTT. The full variable domain, its missing parts supplied by reference TRBV7-2 and TRBJ1-1, is GAGVSQSPSNKVTEKGKDVELRCDPISGHTALYWYRQSLGQGLEFLIYFQGNSAPDKSGLPSDRFSAERTGGSVSTLTIQRTQQEDSAVYLCASSLTQAKDTEAFFGQGTRLTVV.

The CDR3 bases are TGCGCCAGCACGGTCTCCCTGTCTAACTATGGCTACACCTTC. Translated: CASTVSLSNYGYTF. The chain links TRBV4-1 to TRBJ1-2; D gene unclear. This CDR3 has 14 amino acids. Germline CDR1 is MGHRA and CDR2 is YSYEKL. Trimming took 7 bases from V and 0 from J, leaving 12 bases between them.

There are a few counts of this clone. The chain joins TRBV4-3 to TRBJ2-1; TRBD1 might be the D (8 bases). Between the trimmed V and J ends, which lost 1 base and 4 bases, there was a span of 14 bases. This CDR3 is 16 amino acids long. Germline V gives CDR1 LGHNA, CDR2 YSLEER. CDR3 amino acids: CASSQGEQGGYNEQFF. The CDR3 coding sequence is TGCGCCAGCAGCCAAGGGGAACAGGGGGGGTACAATGAGCAGTTCTTC.

The gene calls are TRBV4-2 and TRBJ2-3; D is unresolved. V lost 0 bases and J lost 2, with 12 bases in between. Germline CDR1 LGHNA, CDR2 YNFKEQ. CDR3 length: 16 residues. The CDR3 sequence is CASSQDQSHSTDTQYF. The CDR3 region has the DNA TGTGCCAGCAGCCAAGATCAGTCCCATTCCACAGATACGCAGTATTTT.

The rearrangement uses TRBV19 and TRBJ1-1, with D perhaps matching TRBD1 (6 bases). Trimming pared 1 base from V and 4 bases from J, leaving 13 bases between. The CDR3 extends over 15 amino acids. CDR1 LNHDA and CDR2 SQIVND come from the germline V gene (reference sequence). DNA for the CDR3: TGTGCCAGTAGTATAGTCCCAGGGGTTGGCACTGAAGCTTTCTTT. This gives the protein CASSIVPGVGTEAFF.

The gene calls are TRBV27 and TRBJ2-3; tentative D call: TRBD2 (7 bases). Germline-derived CDR1 and CDR2 are MNHEY and SMNVEV (reference sequence). This CDR3 has 17 amino acids. V lost 2 bases to trimming and J lost 7 bases, with 22 bases between them. CDR3 protein: CASSLNRGGPLLHTQYF. In nucleotides, the CDR3 is TGTGCCAGCAGTTTAAATAGGGGGGGGCCGTTGCTACATACGCAGTATTTT.

The gene calls are TRBV4-2 and TRBJ2-1, with a weak D call TRBD1 (5 bases). Germline V gene lookup returns CDR1 LGHNA and CDR2 YNFKEQ. V was trimmed by 0 bases and J by 0 bases, leaving 9 bases between them. The CDR3 consists of 16 residues. CDR3 sequence reads: CASSQEAGYSYNEQFF. CDR3 bases: TGTGCCAGCAGCCAAGAAGCAGGGTACTCCTACAATGAGCAGTTCTTC.

V and J are TRBV19 and TRBJ2-3, with 13 nucleotides matching TRBD2. The CDR3 is 16 residues long. Germline assignment: CDR1 LNHDA and CDR2 SQIVND (reference sequence). V lost 6 bases and J lost 2; bases outside the gene matches: 5. CDR3 sequence: CASRTSGGLYTDTQYF. The CDR3, as DNA: TGTGCCAGTAGGACTAGCGGGGGGCTATACACAGATACGCAGTATTTT.

The chain joins TRBV4-2 to TRBJ2-5; D unresolved. Trimming took off 0 bases at V and 4 bases at J, with 9 bases between the two ends. The germline gives CDR1 LGHNA, CDR2 YNFKEQ. The CDR3 has 14 amino acids. The CDR3 loop is CASSQDRAPETQYF. The CDR3 region has the DNA TGTGCCAGCAGCCAAGATAGGGCCCCAGAGACCCAGTACTTC.

The CDR3 spells CASSLAQGAAFF. The DNA for the CDR3 is TGTGCCAGCAGCTTAGCGCAAGGGGCCGCTTTCTTT. V gene TRBV11-3 combines with J gene TRBJ1-1; possible D gene TRBD1, 5 bases. This CDR3 is 12 amino acids long. The germline V gene has CDR1 SGHNT and CDR2 YENEEA. The germline V and J ends were trimmed by 1 base and 11 bases, with 11 bases remaining between them. The complete variable domain, with remaining parts taken from reference TRBV11-3 and TRBJ1-1, reads EAGVVQSPRYKIIEKKQPVAFWCNPISGHNTLYWYLQNLGQGPELLIRYENEEAVDDSQLPKDRFSAERLKGVDSTLKIQPAELGDSAVYLCASSLAQGAAFFGQGTRLTVV.